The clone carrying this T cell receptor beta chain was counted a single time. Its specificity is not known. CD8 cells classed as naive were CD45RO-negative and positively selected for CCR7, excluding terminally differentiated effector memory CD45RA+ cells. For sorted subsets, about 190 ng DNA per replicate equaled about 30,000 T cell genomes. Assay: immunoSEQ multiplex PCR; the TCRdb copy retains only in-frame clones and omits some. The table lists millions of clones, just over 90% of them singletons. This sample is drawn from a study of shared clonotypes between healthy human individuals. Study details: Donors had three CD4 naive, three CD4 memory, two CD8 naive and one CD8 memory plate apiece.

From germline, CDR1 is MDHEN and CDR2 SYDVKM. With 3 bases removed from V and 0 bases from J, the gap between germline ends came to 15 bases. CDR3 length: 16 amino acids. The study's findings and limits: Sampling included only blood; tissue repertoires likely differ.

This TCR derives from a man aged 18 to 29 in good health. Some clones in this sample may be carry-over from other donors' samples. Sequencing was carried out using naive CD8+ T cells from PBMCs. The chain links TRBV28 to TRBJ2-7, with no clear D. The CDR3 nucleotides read TGTGCCAGCAGTTTCCTTAGGACCCGCAGCTCCTACGAGCAGTACTTC. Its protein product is CASSFLRTRSSYEQYF.